Below, one TCR beta chain is given with its context. This entry comes from a study of shared clonotypes between healthy human individuals. Profiling relied on immunoSEQ multiplex PCR, and the TCRdb table lists in-frame clones only, not all of them. The sample carries 2,500,000 or so clones, 85% to 95% recorded once. Germline CDR1 MGHRA, CDR2 YSYEKL. This CDR3 is 14 amino acids long. The germline V and J ends were trimmed by 1 base and 6 bases, with 10 bases remaining between them. The TCR was taken from a man younger than 35 in good health. Some clones in this sample may be carry-over from other donors' samples. The sample was naive CD4+ T cells from PBMCs. Stated subset: CD45RA+ positively selected. The chain carries TRBV4-1 and TRBJ2-4, with D possibly being TRBD2 (6 bases). The chain's CDR3 is CASSQGGVRNIQYF. CDR3 coding DNA: TGCGCCAGCAGCCAAGGGGGGGTCCGAAACATTCAGTACTTC.